The 27 T cell receptor beta chains in this list originate from one sample, sequenced in a study of shared clonotypes between healthy human individuals. Measured with immunoSEQ multiplex PCR; TCRdb has only the in-frame clones, and not every one. Of roughly 2.2 million clones in the sample, roughly 92% are singletons; the top ten hold around 0.38%. The specimen sequenced was naive CD4+ T cells from PBMCs. The subset here: CD45RA+ positively selected. These receptors were collected from a young man in good health. Some clones in this sample may be carry-over from other donors' samples.

In its sample, this clone was seen once. The rearrangement joins TRBV28 to TRBJ2-7; D is perhaps TRBD2 (6 bases). Germline V lookup: CDR1 MDHEN, CDR2 SYDVKM. V was shortened by 10 bases and J by 2 bases, with 15 bases between the two germline ends. The CDR3 length is 13 residues. Written as DNA, the CDR3 is TGTGCCACTGGGGCTAGCGCTACCTACGAGCAGTACTTC. Its translation: CATGASATYEQYF.

The V and J genes are TRBV2 and TRBJ2-7; D is possibly TRBD2 (6 bases). From germline, CDR1 is SNHLY and CDR2 FYNNEI. CDR3 length equals 14 residues. Between the trimmed V and J ends, which lost 2 bases and 5 bases, there was a span of 13 bases. CDR3 sequence: CASSEMGLANEQYF. The CDR3 bases are TGTGCCAGCAGTGAAATGGGGCTAGCGAACGAGCAGTACTTC. Looking up the rest from reference TRBV2 and TRBJ2-7 gives the full variable domain: EPEVTQTPSHQVTQMGQEVILRCVPISNHLYFYWYRQILGQKVEFLVSFYNNEISEKSEIFDDQFSVERPDGSNFTLKIRSTKLEDSAMYFCASSEMGLANEQYFGPGTRLTVT.

As for this clone: At the DNA level, this CDR3 is encoded by other sequences in the same sample as well. This chain connects TRBV5-6 to TRBJ2-2; D unresolved. Trimming stripped 0 bases from V and 4 bases from J, with 4 bases between. The CDR3 covers 13 residues. Germline V gives CDR1 SGHDT, CDR2 YYEEEE. The CDR3 DNA is TGTGCCAGCAGCTTGGGGGTCACCGGGGAGCTGTTTTTT. This encodes CASSLGVTGELFF.

The chain is built from TRBV9 and TRBJ2-1; weak D call: TRBD2 (5 bases). This CDR3 is 17 amino acids long. The V and J ends lost 4 bases and 4 bases respectively, with 21 bases between them. Germline assignment: CDR1 SGDLS and CDR2 YYNGEE. CDR3 in amino acids: CASSPRGGPRRYNEQFF. The CDR3 DNA reads as TGTGCCAGCAGCCCACGCGGCGGGCCCCGAAGGTACAATGAGCAGTTCTTC.

Comment on this clone: Other DNA sequences in the same sample also yield this CDR3. The chain uses TRBV7-2 and TRBJ1-4; the D is unclear. The CDR3 covers 14 residues. Trimming removed 5 bases from V and 0 bases from J, with 7 bases in between. Germline V gene lookup returns CDR1 SGHTA and CDR2 FQGNSA. The CDR3 region is CASSLTATNEKLFF. CDR3 DNA: TGTGCCAGCAGCCTAACCGCAACTAATGAAAAACTGTTTTTT.

This clone was seen only a few times. The J gene is TRBJ1-2, the V gene TRBV2; possibly TRBD1 for D (6 bases). The V end was cut by 6 bases, the J end by 7 bases, with 15 bases between. CDR1 and CDR2 from the germline V gene are SNHLY and FYNNEI. The CDR3 contains 13 residues. CDR3 sequence reads: CASSPPLTGGYTF. The CDR3 DNA is TGTGCCAGCAGCCCCCCCTTGACAGGTGGCTACACCTTC.

The chain employs TRBV5-1 and TRBJ2-1, with 10 bases aligning to TRBD1. The V segment lost 2 bases and the J segment 0 bases; nucleotides outside the gene matches: 5. There are 17 residues in the CDR3. Germline V gene data show CDR1 as SGHRS and CDR2 as YFSETQ. This CDR3 is CASSLRQGANSYNEQFF. The DNA of the CDR3 is TGCGCCAGCAGCTTAAGACAGGGGGCAAACTCCTACAATGAGCAGTTCTTC. Supplemented by reference TRBV5-1 and TRBJ2-1, the full variable domain reads KAGVTQTPRYLIKTRGQQVTLSCSPISGHRSVSWYQQTPGQGLQFLFEYFSETQRNKGNFPGRFSGRQFSNSRSEMNVSTLELGDSALYLCASSLRQGANSYNEQFFGPGTRLTVL.

The chain couples TRBV9 to TRBJ2-7; 7 nucleotides align to TRBD1. Germline trimming cut 4 bases from V and 0 bases from J; bases unmatched to any gene: 10. The germline gives CDR1 SGDLS, CDR2 YYNGEE. This CDR3 spans 16 amino acids. CDR3 coding DNA: TGTGCCAGCAGCCCCCGACAGGGTCTGACCTCCTACGAGCAGTACTTC. It codes for CASSPRQGLTSYEQYF.

The sample holds one count of this clone. The chain joins TRBV28 to TRBJ2-1; D assignment may be TRBD1 or TRBD2 (5 bases each). The germline gives CDR1 MDHEN, CDR2 SYDVKM. This CDR3 spans 13 amino acids. The germline V and J ends were trimmed by 6 bases and 15 bases, with 21 bases remaining between them. CDR3 sequence: CASSARPLRAGFF. The CDR3 DNA reads TGTGCCAGCAGCGCTCGCCCCCTCAGGGCGGGGTTCTTC.

The chain carries TRBV5-1 and TRBJ2-3, with 13 bases aligning to TRBD2. J was trimmed by 1 base and V by 3 bases; bases with no gene match: 8. Germline lookup yields CDR1 SGHRS and CDR2 YFSETQ. The CDR3 runs to 18 residues. The CDR3 region has the DNA TGCGCCAGCAGCTCAGGACTAGCGGGAGAAGGGGGCACAGATACGCAGTATTTT. Translation gives CASSSGLAGEGGTDTQYF.

This clone has just one count. V is TRBV11-2 and J is TRBJ2-7; D remains unclear. Trimming removed 5 bases from V and 4 bases from J, with 12 bases in between. The germline V gene has CDR1 SGHAT and CDR2 FQNNGV. The CDR3 totals 13 residues. The CDR3 sequence is CASSPTFRYEQYF. Here the CDR3 DNA reads TGTGCCAGCAGCCCAACCTTTAGATACGAGCAGTACTTC.

The chain employs TRBV28 and TRBJ2-2; the D is unclear. Germline V gives CDR1 MDHEN, CDR2 SYDVKM. CDR3 length: 11 residues. V lost 5 bases and J lost 8, with 6 bases in between. This CDR3 is CASSPPGELFF. CDR3 in DNA: TGTGCCAGCAGTCCACCAGGGGAGCTGTTTTTT.

V usage is TRBV7-7 and J usage is TRBJ2-1, with D possibly called TRBD1 or TRBD2 (7 bases each). Trimming cost V 5 bases and J 3 bases, with 14 bases left between them. The CDR3 is 15 amino acids. Germline V gene sequence: CDR1 SSHAT, CDR2 FNYEAQ (reference sequence). CDR3 in amino acids: CASSQGEGYYNEQFF. The CDR3, as DNA: TGTGCCAGCAGCCAGGGGGAGGGGTACTACAATGAGCAGTTCTTC.

V gene TRBV2 combines with J gene TRBJ1-4; D possibly corresponds to TRBD1 (5 bases). With 5 bases removed from V and 6 bases from J, the gap between germline ends came to 13 bases. The CDR3 is made up of 14 amino acids. In germline, CDR1 is SNHLY, CDR2 FYNNEI. As DNA, the CDR3 is TGTGCCAGCAGTTCGCATGGAGGGGATGAAAAACTGTTTTTT. Amino acid sequence: CASSSHGGDEKLFF.

This sequence joins TRBV27 and TRBJ2-4, with D maybe TRBD2 (5 bases). V was clipped by 5 bases and J by 15 bases, with 20 bases between them. The CDR3 is made up of 13 amino acids. Germline CDR1 and CDR2: MNHEY and SMNVEV (reference sequence). CDR3 DNA sequence: TGTGCCAGCAGTACGCAGAGGGCTCGTCCGCGGTACTTC. It yields the protein CASSTQRARPRYF.

This rearrangement joins TRBV5-5 to TRBJ2-2; 10 bases line up with TRBD1. The CDR3 spans 17 residues. Germline V gene data show CDR1 as SGHKS and CDR2 as YYEKEE (reference sequence). V lost 0 bases to trimming and J lost 9 bases; unmatched junction nucleotides: 11. The CDR3 reads CASSLGPSDRGRRELFF. DNA of the CDR3: TGTGCCAGCAGCTTGGGACCCTCGGACAGGGGGAGAAGGGAGCTGTTTTTT.

The gene calls are TRBV6-6 and TRBJ1-1, with D hard to call. Germline CDR1 MNHNY, CDR2 SVGAGI (reference sequence). This CDR3 is 13 amino acids long. Trimming cost V 2 bases and J 8 bases, with 12 bases left between them. CDR3 in DNA: TGTGCCAGCAGTTACACCCCGGACGGGGAAGCTTTCTTT. It encodes CASSYTPDGEAFF.

This clone was observed a single time. V gene TRBV7-2 combines with J gene TRBJ2-3, with D unclear. Trimming pared 1 base from V and 3 bases from J, leaving 8 bases between. The CDR3 runs 14 residues. Germline V gives CDR1 SGHTA, CDR2 FQGNSA. CDR3: CASSLESVTDTQYF. CDR3 coding DNA: TGTGCCAGCAGCTTAGAATCAGTAACAGATACGCAGTATTTT. Variable domain in full (rest from reference TRBV7-2 and TRBJ2-3): GAGVSQSPSNKVTEKGKDVELRCDPISGHTALYWYRQSLGQGLEFLIYFQGNSAPDKSGLPSDRFSAERTGGSVSTLTIQRTQQEDSAVYLCASSLESVTDTQYFGPGTRLTVL.

In its sample, this clone was seen once. The same CDR3 can be traced to other DNA sequences in this sample. The chain employs TRBV30 and TRBJ1-2; TRBD1 aligns across 9 bases. With V trimmed by 0 bases and J by 5 bases, 1 base remained unmatched. The germline gives CDR1 GTSNPN, CDR2 SVGIG (reference sequence). The CDR3 is made up of 13 amino acids. CDR3: CAWSVQGAYGYTF. The CDR3 region has the DNA TGTGCCTGGAGTGTACAGGGGGCTTATGGCTACACCTTC. The variable domain in full, completed from reference TRBV30 and TRBJ1-2, reads SQTIHQWPATLVQPVGSPLSLECTVEGTSNPNLYWYRQAAGRGLQLLFYSVGIGQISSEVPQNLSASRPQDRQFILSSKKLLLSDSGFYLCAWSVQGAYGYTFGSGTRLTVV.

Details on this clone: Distinct nucleotide sequences in the sample also encode this CDR3. The CDR3 protein is CASSEGSSYEQYF. For the CDR3, the DNA is TGCGCCAGCAGTGAGGGGAGCTCCTACGAGCAGTACTTC. The V call is TRBV5-1, the J call TRBJ2-7; D possibly uses TRBD1 or TRBD2 (5 bases each). This CDR3 is built from 13 residues. Germline assignment: CDR1 SGHRS and CDR2 YFSETQ. V was cut by 5 bases and J by 0 bases, with 9 bases left in between.

The chain carries TRBV18 and TRBJ2-1; D is unresolved. The ends were cut back, 3 bases at V and 5 bases at J, with 14 bases in the middle. The CDR3 is 15 amino acids. Germline V gene lookup returns CDR1 KGHSH and CDR2 LQKENI. The chain's CDR3 is CASSPSEFKNNEQFF. Written as DNA, the CDR3 is TGTGCCAGCTCACCTTCGGAGTTTAAAAACAATGAGCAGTTCTTC. The full variable domain, in which reference TRBV18 and TRBJ2-1 provide the parts outside the CDR3, is NAGVMQNPRHLVRRRGQEARLRCSPMKGHSHVYWYRQLPEEGLKFMVYLQKENIIDESGMPKERFSAEFPKEGPSILRIQQVVRGDSAAYFCASSPSEFKNNEQFFGPGTRLTVL.

Here the CDR3 DNA reads TGCGCCAGCAGCCGCAGGACAGGGGCGGAAAAACTGTTTTTT. Its protein is CASSRRTGAEKLFF. This chain uses TRBV4-1 with TRBJ1-4, with 9 bases that match TRBD1. Germline CDR1 and CDR2: MGHRA and YSYEKL. This CDR3 contains 14 residues. J lost 8 bases, V lost 4 bases, and 5 bases had no gene match.

The chain carries TRBV11-2 and TRBJ2-7; D perhaps matches TRBD1 (7 bases). The germline CDR1 and CDR2 sequences are SGHAT and FQNNGV. CDR3 length equals 15 residues. V dropped 3 bases and J dropped 1 base, with 13 bases sitting between them. The CDR3 nucleotides read TGTGCCAGCAGCTTCGCGACAGGGAGGTCCTACGAGCAGTACTTC. It yields the protein CASSFATGRSYEQYF.

The CDR3 reads CAAQGSFSTDTQYF. CDR3 nucleotides: TGTGCCGCCCAGGGCTCGTTTAGCACAGATACGCAGTATTTT. The chain combines TRBV6-5 with TRBJ2-3; maybe TRBD1 (5 bases). V lost 11 bases to trimming and J lost 0 bases, with 15 bases between them. This CDR3 comprises 14 residues. The germline V gene encodes CDR1 MNHEY and CDR2 SVGAGI.

V usage is TRBV10-2 and J usage is TRBJ1-2; D possibly corresponds to TRBD1 (5 bases). CDR1 and CDR2 (germline): WSHSY, SAAADI. The CDR3 covers 15 residues. Trimming removed 0 bases at V and 1 base at J, with 9 bases between. In DNA form, the CDR3 reads TGCGCCAGCAGTGAGTCGGCAGGGATTAACTATGGCTACACCTTC. As protein: CASSESAGINYGYTF.

The gene calls are TRBV6-5 and TRBJ2-1, with TRBD1 matching over 8 bases. The CDR3 is 16 residues long. Per germline, CDR1 MNHEY and CDR2 SVGAGI. The V segment lost 2 bases and the J segment 6 bases; nucleotides outside the gene matches: 9. The DNA for the CDR3 is TGTGCCAGCAGTTACCCCCTGGCAGGGGGCTTCAATGAGCAGTTCTTC. This codes for CASSYPLAGGFNEQFF.

For this clone: Other DNA variants within this sample encode the same CDR3. This rearrangement joins TRBV6-6 to TRBJ2-7; D gene uncertain. The ends were cut back, 6 bases at V and 4 bases at J, with 10 bases in the middle. Germline lookup yields CDR1 MNHNY and CDR2 SVGAGI (reference sequence). CDR3 size: 12 residues. Here the CDR3 DNA reads TGTGCCAGCAGCAGTGGGCCTTACGAGCAGTACTTC. Amino acid sequence: CASSSGPYEQYF.